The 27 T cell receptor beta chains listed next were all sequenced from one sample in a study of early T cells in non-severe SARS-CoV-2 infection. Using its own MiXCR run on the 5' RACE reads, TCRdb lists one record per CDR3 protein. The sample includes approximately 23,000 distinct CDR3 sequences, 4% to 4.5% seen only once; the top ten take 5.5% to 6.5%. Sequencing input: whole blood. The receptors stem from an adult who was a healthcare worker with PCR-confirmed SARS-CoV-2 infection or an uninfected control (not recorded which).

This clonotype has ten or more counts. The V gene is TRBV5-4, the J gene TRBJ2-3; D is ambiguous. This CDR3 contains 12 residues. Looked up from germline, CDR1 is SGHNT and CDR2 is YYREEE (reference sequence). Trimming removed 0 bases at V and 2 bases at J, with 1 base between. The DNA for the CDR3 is TGTGCCAGCAGCTTGGCCACAGATACGCAGTATTTT. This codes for CASSLATDTQYF.

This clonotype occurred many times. CDR3: CASSLTDNYGYTF. The CDR3 nucleotides read TGTGCCAGCAGTCTCACGGATAACTATGGCTACACCTTC. The V gene is TRBV27, the J gene TRBJ1-2, with D hard to call. The CDR3 has 13 amino acids. V shed 5 bases and J shed 1 base, with 8 bases lying between them. Germline CDR1 reads MNHEY; CDR2 reads SMNVEV (reference sequence).

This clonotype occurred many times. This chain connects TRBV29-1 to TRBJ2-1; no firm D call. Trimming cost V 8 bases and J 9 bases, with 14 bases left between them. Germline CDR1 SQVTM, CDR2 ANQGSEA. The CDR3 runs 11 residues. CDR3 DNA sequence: TGCAGCCCAAGACTTGCCGGTGAGCAGTTCTTC. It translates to CSPRLAGEQFF.

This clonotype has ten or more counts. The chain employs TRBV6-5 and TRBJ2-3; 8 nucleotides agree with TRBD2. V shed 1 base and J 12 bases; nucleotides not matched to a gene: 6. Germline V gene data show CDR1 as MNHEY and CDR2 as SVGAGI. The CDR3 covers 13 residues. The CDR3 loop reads CASSYYGTRSQYF. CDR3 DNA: TGTGCCAGCAGTTACTACGGGACTAGGTCCCAGTATTTT.

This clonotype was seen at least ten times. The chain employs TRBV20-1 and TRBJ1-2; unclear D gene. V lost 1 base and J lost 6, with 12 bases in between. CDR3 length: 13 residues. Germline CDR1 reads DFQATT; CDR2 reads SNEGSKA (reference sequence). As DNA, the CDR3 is TGCAGTGCTAGAGCGATGAACCCGAATGGCTACACCTTC. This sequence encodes CSARAMNPNGYTF.

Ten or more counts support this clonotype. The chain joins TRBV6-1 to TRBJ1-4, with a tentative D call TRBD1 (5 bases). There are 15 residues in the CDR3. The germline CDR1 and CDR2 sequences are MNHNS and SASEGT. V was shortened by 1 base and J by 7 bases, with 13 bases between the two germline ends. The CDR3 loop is CASSEVGGAAEKLFF. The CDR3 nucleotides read TGTGCCAGCAGTGAAGTTGGCGGGGCAGCTGAAAAACTGTTTTTT.

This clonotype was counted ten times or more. The CDR3 sequence is CASSTPLTGTGSGANVLTF. CDR3 coding DNA: TGTGCCAGCAGTACCCCATTGACAGGGACGGGCTCTGGGGCCAACGTCCTGACTTTC. The chain couples TRBV12-3 or TRBV12-4 to TRBJ2-6, with TRBD1 identical over 7 bases. The junction had 13 bases not matched to a gene; V was cut back by 5 bases and J by 0 bases. The CDR3 length is 19 residues.

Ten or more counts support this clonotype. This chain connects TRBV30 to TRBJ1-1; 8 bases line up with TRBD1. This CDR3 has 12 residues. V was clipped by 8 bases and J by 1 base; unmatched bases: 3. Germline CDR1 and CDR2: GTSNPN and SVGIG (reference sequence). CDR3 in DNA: TGTGCCGGGGACAGGACGAACACTGAAGCTTTCTTT. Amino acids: CAGDRTNTEAFF. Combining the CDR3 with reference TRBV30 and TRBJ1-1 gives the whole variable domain SQTIHQWPATLVQPVGSPLSLECTVEGTSNPNLYWYRQAAGRGLQLLFYSVGIGQISSEVPQNLSASRPQDRQFILSSKKLLLSDSGFYLCAGDRTNTEAFFGQGTRLTVV.

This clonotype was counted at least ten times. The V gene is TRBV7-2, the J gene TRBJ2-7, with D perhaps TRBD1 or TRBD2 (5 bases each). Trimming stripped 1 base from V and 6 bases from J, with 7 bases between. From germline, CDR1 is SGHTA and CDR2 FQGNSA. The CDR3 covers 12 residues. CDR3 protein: CASSLGGSEQYF. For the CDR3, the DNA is TGTGCCAGCAGCTTAGGGGGGAGCGAGCAGTACTTC.

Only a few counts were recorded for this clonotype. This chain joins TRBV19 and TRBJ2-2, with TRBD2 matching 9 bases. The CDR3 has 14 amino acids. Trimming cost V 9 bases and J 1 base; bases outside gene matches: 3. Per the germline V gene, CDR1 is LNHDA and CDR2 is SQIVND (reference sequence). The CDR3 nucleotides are TGTGCCAGCCGTAGCGGGGGGAACACCGGGGAGCTGTTTTTT. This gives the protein CASRSGGNTGELFF.

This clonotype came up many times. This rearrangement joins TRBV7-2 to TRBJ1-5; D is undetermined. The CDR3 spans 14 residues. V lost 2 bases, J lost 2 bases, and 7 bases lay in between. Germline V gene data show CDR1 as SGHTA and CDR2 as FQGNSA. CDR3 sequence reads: CASSLSGGNQPQHF. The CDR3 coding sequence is TGTGCCAGCAGCTTATCCGGGGGCAATCAGCCCCAGCATTTT.

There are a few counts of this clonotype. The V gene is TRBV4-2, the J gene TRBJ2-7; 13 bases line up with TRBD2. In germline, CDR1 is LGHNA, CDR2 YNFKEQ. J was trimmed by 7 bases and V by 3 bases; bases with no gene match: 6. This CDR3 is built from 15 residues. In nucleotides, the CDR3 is TGTGCCAGCAGCCAGACTAGCGGGGGGACCAGGGAGCAGTACTTC. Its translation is CASSQTSGGTREQYF.

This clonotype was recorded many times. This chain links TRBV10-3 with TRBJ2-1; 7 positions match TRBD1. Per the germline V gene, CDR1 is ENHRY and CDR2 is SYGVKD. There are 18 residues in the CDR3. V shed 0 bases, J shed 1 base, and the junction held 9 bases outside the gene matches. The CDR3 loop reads CAISESGGLHRSYNEQFF. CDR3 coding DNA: TGTGCCATCAGTGAGTCAGGGGGCCTCCACCGTTCCTACAATGAGCAGTTCTTC.

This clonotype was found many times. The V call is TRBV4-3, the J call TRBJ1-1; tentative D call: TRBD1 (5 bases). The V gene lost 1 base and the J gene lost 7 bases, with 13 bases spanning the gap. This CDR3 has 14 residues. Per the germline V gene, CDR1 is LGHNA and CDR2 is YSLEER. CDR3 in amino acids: CASSQAVGGDEAFF. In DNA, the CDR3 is TGCGCCAGCAGCCAAGCCGTTGGGGGAGATGAAGCTTTCTTT.

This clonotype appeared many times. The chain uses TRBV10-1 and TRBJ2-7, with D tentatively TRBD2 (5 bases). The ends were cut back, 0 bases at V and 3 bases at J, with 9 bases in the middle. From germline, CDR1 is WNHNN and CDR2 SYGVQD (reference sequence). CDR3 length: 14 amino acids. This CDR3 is CASSESVGDYEQYF. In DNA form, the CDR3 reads TGCGCCAGCAGTGAGTCGGTCGGGGACTACGAGCAGTACTTC.

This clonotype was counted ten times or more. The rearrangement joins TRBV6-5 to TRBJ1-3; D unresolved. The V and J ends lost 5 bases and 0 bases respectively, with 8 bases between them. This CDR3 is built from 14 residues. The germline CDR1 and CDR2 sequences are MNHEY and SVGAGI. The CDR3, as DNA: TGTGCCAGCAGTGCGACACTCTCTGGAAACACCATATATTTT. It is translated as CASSATLSGNTIYF.

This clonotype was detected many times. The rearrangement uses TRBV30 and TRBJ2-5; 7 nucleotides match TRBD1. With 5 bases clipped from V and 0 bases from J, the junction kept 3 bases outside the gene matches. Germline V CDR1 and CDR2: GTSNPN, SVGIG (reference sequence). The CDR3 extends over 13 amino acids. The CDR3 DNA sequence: TGTGCCTGGGGAACAGGGGACCAAGAGACCCAGTACTTC. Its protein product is CAWGTGDQETQYF.

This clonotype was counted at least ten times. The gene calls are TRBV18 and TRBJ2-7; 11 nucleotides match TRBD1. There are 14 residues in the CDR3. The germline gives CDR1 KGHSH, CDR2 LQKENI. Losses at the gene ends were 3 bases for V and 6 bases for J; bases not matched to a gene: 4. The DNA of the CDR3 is TGTGCCAGCTCACCGGGACAGGGGGGTGCCGAGCAGTACTTC. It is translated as CASSPGQGGAEQYF.

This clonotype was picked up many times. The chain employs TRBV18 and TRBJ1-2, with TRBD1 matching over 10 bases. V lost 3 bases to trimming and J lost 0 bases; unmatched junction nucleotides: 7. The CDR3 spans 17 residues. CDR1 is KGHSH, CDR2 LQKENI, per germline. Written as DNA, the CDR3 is TGTGCCAGCTCACCCAGACAGGGGGCCGAAGCTAACTATGGCTACACCTTC. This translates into CASSPRQGAEANYGYTF.

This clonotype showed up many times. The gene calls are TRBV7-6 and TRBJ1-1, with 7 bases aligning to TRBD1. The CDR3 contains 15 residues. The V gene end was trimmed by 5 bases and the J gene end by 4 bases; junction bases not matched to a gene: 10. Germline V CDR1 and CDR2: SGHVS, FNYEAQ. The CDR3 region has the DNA TGTGCCAGCAGCCCTGTGACAGGGCAGAGCACTGAAGCTTTCTTT. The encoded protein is CASSPVTGQSTEAFF.

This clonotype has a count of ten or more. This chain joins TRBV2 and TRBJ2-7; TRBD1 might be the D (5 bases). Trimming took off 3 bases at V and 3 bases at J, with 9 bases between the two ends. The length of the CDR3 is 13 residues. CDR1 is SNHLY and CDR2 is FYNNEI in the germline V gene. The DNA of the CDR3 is TGTGCCAGCAGTGACAGGGCCAACTACGAGCAGTACTTC. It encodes CASSDRANYEQYF.

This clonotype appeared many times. The DNA for the CDR3 is TGCGCCAGCAGTGATTACGGCGGGGAGCTGTTTTTT. Its protein is CASSDYGGELFF. The chain joins TRBV10-2 to TRBJ2-2, with D unresolved. CDR1 is WSHSY, CDR2 SAAADI, per germline. This CDR3 has 12 residues. V dropped 3 bases and J dropped 7 bases, with 6 bases sitting between them.

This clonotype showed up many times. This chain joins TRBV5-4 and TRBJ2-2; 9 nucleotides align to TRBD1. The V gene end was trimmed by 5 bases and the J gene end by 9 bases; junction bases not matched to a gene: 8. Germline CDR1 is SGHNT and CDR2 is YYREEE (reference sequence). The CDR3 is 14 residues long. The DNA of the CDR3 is TGTGCCAGCAGTCCCGGGACAGGGCCTAGGGAGCTGTTTTTT. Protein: CASSPGTGPRELFF.

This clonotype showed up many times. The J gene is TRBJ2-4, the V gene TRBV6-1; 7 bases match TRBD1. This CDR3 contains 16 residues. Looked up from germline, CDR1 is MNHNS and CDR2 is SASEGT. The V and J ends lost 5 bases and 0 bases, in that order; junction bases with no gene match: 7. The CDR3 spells CASSKQGSLAKNIQYF. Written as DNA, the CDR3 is TGTGCCAGCAGTAAACAGGGGAGCCTAGCCAAAAACATTCAGTACTTC.

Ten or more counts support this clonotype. This CDR3 reads CASSPQRPGTGVPEQYF. CDR3 sequence (DNA): TGTGCCAGCAGTCCCCAACGCCCCGGGACAGGGGTTCCCGAGCAGTACTTC. This sequence joins TRBV12-3 or TRBV12-4 and TRBJ2-7; 10 bases line up with TRBD1. V dropped 5 bases and J dropped 6; count of bases not matched to a gene: 16. This CDR3 comprises 17 residues.

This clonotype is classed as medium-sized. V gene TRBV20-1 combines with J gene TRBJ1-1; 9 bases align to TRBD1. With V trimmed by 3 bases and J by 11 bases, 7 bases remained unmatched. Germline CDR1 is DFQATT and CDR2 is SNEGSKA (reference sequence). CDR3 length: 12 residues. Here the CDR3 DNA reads TGCAGTGCTAGCAGGGACAGGGCCTATGCTTTCTTT. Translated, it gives CSASRDRAYAFF.

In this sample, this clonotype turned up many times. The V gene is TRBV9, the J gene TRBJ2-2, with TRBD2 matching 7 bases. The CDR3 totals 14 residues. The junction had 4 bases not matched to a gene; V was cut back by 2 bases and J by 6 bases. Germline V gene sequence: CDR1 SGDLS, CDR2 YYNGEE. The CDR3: CASSVKRGAGELFF. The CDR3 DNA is TGTGCCAGCAGCGTCAAACGGGGGGCCGGGGAGCTGTTTTTT.